These T cell receptor beta chains were read from a single sample in a study of regulatory T cells in long-lasting Graves disease. In TCRdb, the multiplex PCR reads were re-called with MiXCR into one record per CDR3 protein. The sample consists of about 400,000 distinct CDR3 sequences, about 17% of them appearing once. This same sample was also part of a study on T cells in Graves' hyperthyroidism and ophthalmopathy.

Source: peripheral blood mononuclear cells (PBMCs), taken at new diagnosis, from a patient treated with antithyroid drugs. These receptors were taken from a woman between 18 and 30 years old with Graves disease. CDR3s include the opening cysteine and the closing phenylalanine or tryptophan. A D gene is named only where the DNA matches it firmly. Some rows mark clone size as missing; the rest say once, few, many or name a class of expanded clone.

clone size | J gene | V gene | D gene | CDR3 DNA | CDR3 protein
few | TRBJ1-2 | TRBV28 | TRBD1 | TGTGCCAGCAGTCCCGGGGACAGGGCCTATGGCTACACCTTC | CASSPGDRAYGYTF
many | TRBJ2-5 | TRBV5-1 | NA | TGCGCCAGCAGCTTGGAGGGCAGGTCAGGGACCCAGTACTTC | CASSLEGRSGTQYF
many | TRBJ2-7 | TRBV20-1 | TRBD2 | TGCAGTGCTACCCGGACTAGCGGGAGCTCCTACGAGCAGTACTTC | CSATRTSGSSYEQYF
many | TRBJ2-5 | TRBV3-1 | TRBD1 | TGTGCCAGCAGCCAGGGGACAGGAAAAGAGACCCAGTACTTC | CASSQGTGKETQYF
many | TRBJ2-7 | TRBV19 | NA | TGTGCCAGTAGTAGGGGGGAAGTCTACGAGCAGTACTTC | CASSRGEVYEQYF
many | TRBJ2-5 | TRBV11-2 | NA | TGTGCCAGCAGTAGGAGGGGAGTACAAGAGACCCAGTACTTC | CASSRRGVQETQYF
few | TRBJ2-1 | TRBV10-3 | TRBD2 | TGTGCCTCCCGGGGGGGCGTTAACAATGAGCAGTTCTTC | CASRGGVNNEQFF
many | TRBJ1-1 | TRBV14 | NA | TGTGCCAGCAGCCGCGGATTCACTGAAGCTTTCTTT | CASSRGFTEAFF
many | TRBJ1-6 | TRBV6-1 | TRBD1 | TGTGCCAGCAGTGAAGGGACAGGGGGAAATTCACCCCTCCACTTT | CASSEGTGGNSPLHF
many | TRBJ1-5 | TRBV27 | TRBD1 | TGTGCCAGCAGTGCCGGGACAGGCGTCAATCAGCCCCAGCATTTT | CASSAGTGVNQPQHF
many | TRBJ2-5 | TRBV20-1 | NA | TGCAGTGCTCTCTACAGGGTTGGCAGAGTAGAGACCCAGTACTTC | CSALYRVGRVETQYF
NA | TRBJ1-1 | TRBV19 | NA | TGTGCCAGTAGTGGCGGGGGGCAAAACACTGAAGCTTTCTTT | CASSGGGQNTEAFF
many | TRBJ2-7 | TRBV10-1 | NA | TGCGCCAGCAGTGAGTCGAAGCGCAGGGGGGGCTACGAGCAGTACTTC | CASSESKRRGGYEQYF
many | TRBJ2-5 | TRBV12-3/TRBV12-4 | NA | TGTGCCAGCAGTTTAAGGTTCGGGGCCCAGGACGGCGAGACCCAGTACTTC | CASSLRFGAQDGETQYF
NA | TRBJ2-1 | TRBV7-9 | TRBD1 | TGTGCCAGCAGCCCATATGGGGGACAGGGAACTTTCTCCTGCAATGAGCAGTTCTTC | CASSPYGGQGTFSCNEQFF
few | TRBJ1-5 | TRBV19 | NA | TGTGCCAGCAAAACCACACTCGATAGCAATCAGCCCCAGCATTTT | CASKTTLDSNQPQHF
NA | TRBJ2-2 | TRBV29-1 | TRBD2 | TGCAGCGCCAGGGAGGGACTACCATTCACCGGGGAGCTGTTTTTT | CSAREGLPFTGELFF
NA | TRBJ2-1 | TRBV5-4 | TRBD2 | TGTGCCAGCAGCTTGACCCTAGCGGGACAGCAGTTCTTC | CASSLTLAGQQFF
many | TRBJ2-1 | TRBV7-2 | TRBD2 | TGTGCCAGCAGCCTTCGACTAGCAAGCTCCTACAATGAGCAGTTCTTC | CASSLRLASSYNEQFF
NA | TRBJ2-4 | TRBV6-1 | NA | TGTGCCAGCAGTGTCTCCCATCAGGGTCAAAACATTCAGTACTTC | CASSVSHQGQNIQYF
many | TRBJ2-5 | TRBV7-6 | NA | TGTGCCAGCAGCTTAGTGGAGGGCAACAAGAGACCCCAGTACTTC | CASSLVEGNKRPQYF
few | TRBJ2-1 | TRBV30 | TRBD2 | TGTGCCTGGAGTGTCTGGGCTAGCGGGAGGGCGGGGGGTGAGCAGTTCTTC | CAWSVWASGRAGGEQFF
many | TRBJ1-2 | TRBV30 | NA | TGTGCCTCCCCCTCGTTAGGCTCCTATGGCTACACCTTC | CASPSLGSYGYTF
many | TRBJ2-7 | TRBV2 | NA | TGTGCCAGCAGTGCGGGGGCATCCCTTTACGAGCAGTACTTC | CASSAGASLYEQYF
many | TRBJ2-3 | TRBV7-3 | NA | TGTGCCAGCAGCCACCTTGGGGATACGCAGTATTTT | CASSHLGDTQYF
many | TRBJ2-7 | TRBV6-5 | NA | TGTGCCAGCAGTTCTCCGGGCCCCTACGAGCAGTACTTC | CASSSPGPYEQYF
many | TRBJ2-7 | TRBV28 | NA | TGTGCCAGCAGGGGTCCTCAGGCCCACGAGCAGTACTTC | CASRGPQAHEQYF
many | TRBJ2-7 | TRBV6-1 | TRBD2 | TGTGCCAGCCGAGAACTAGCGGGAGCAGGCGAGCAGTACTTC | CASRELAGAGEQYF
many | TRBJ1-1 | TRBV5-5 | TRBD1 | TGTGCCAGCAGATCTGGACAGGGGGTCATGAACACTGAAGCTTTCTTT | CASRSGQGVMNTEAFF
few | TRBJ1-2 | TRBV29-1 | NA | TGCAGCGTTGAAGGGCCGGGGAACTATGGCTACACCTTC | CSVEGPGNYGYTF
many | TRBJ2-5 | TRBV20-1 | TRBD1 | TGCAGTGCAATACAGGGGGGCCGAGAGACCCAGTACTTC | CSAIQGGRETQYF
many | TRBJ2-7 | TRBV7-2 | TRBD2 | TGTGCCAGCAGCTTAAGGCGGGGGGACTTCCTTAACGAGCAGTACTTC | CASSLRRGDFLNEQYF
NA | TRBJ1-6 | TRBV10-3 | NA | TGTGCCATCAGTGAGGACGGAAATTCACCCCTCCACTTT | CAISEDGNSPLHF
many | TRBJ2-7 | TRBV10-3 | NA | TGTGCCATCAGTGGATCGAGGTACGAGCAGTACTTC | CAISGSRYEQYF